The TCR beta chain described here comes from a study of blood T cell repertoires in COVID-19. As for the study in general: Spain, Italy and the United States supplied samples that represented acute and convalescent COVID-19. In each case, the material was cDNA or gDNA derived from T cells, B-cell-depleted T cells, or PBMCs.

Germline CDR1 WNHNN, CDR2 SYGVQD (reference sequence). Trimming pared 1 base from V and 6 bases from J, leaving 7 bases between. The CDR3 has 13 residues. Produced via immunoSEQ multiplex PCR; TCRdb's table is partial and in-frame only. The repertoire has about 88,000 clones, around 90% of them found once; the top ten carry 15% to 20%. Patients of the Seattle cohort, enrolled during active infection, were followed longitudinally. This receptor was taken from a woman aged 55-70 years with COVID-19, enrolled during active disease. The material sequenced was peripheral blood. The chain recombines TRBV10-1 with TRBJ2-1; unclear D gene. DNA of the CDR3: TGCGCCAGCAGTGAGTACAGTTTCAATGAGCAGTTCTTC. It is translated as CASSEYSFNEQFF.